The rows below give T cell receptor beta chains drawn from one sample of a study of cytomegalovirus exposure and HLA in healthy donors. The repertoire was sequenced with immunoSEQ multiplex PCR; TCRdb's copy has only in-frame clones and lacks some. The sample has about 140,000 clones; around 80% are singletons. Source material: PBMCs. Every receptor here comes from a man aged 18 to 29 in good health and CMV-seropositive. CDR3s include the opening cysteine and the closing phenylalanine or tryptophan. A D gene is named only where the DNA matches it firmly. Expanded clones get a size class; other rows say once, few or many, or leave the size out.

V gene	D gene	clone size	J gene	CDR3 protein	CDR3 DNA
TRBV5-5	TRBD1	-	TRBJ2-7	CASSLGDRGRYEQYF	TGTGCCAGCAGCTTGGGGGACAGGGGGAGGTACGAGCAGTACTTC
TRBV19	-	-	TRBJ2-7	CASSIGQPSYEQYF	TGTGCCAGTAGTATCGGACAGCCATCCTACGAGCAGTACTTC
TRBV27	TRBD2	few	TRBJ2-7	CASSPGGYYEQYF	TGTGCCAGCTCCCCGGGGGGATACTACGAGCAGTACTTC
TRBV5-1	TRBD1	-	TRBJ1-5	CASSSGAGQSNQPQHF	TGCGCCAGCAGCTCGGGGGCGGGACAGAGCAATCAGCCCCAGCATTTT
TRBV5-1	TRBD2	-	TRBJ2-7	CASSPRLAATYEQYF	TGCGCCAGCAGCCCCCGACTAGCGGCGACCTACGAGCAGTACTTC
TRBV11-2	TRBD1	-	TRBJ1-1	CASSLAFQGVGAFF	TGTGCCAGCAGCTTAGCCTTTCAGGGGGTGGGAGCTTTCTTT
TRBV7-9	TRBD1	-	TRBJ1-1	CASSLRQGENTEAFF	TGTGCCAGCAGCTTAAGGCAGGGGGAGAACACTGAAGCTTTCTTT
TRBV25-1	-	-	TRBJ2-7	CASSEYRDGEQYF	TGTGCCAGCAGTGAATACAGGGATGGCGAGCAGTACTTC
TRBV5-1	TRBD1	-	TRBJ1-1	CASSLGTGVGMNTEAFF	TGCGCCAGCAGCTTGGGAACAGGGGTCGGGATGAACACTGAAGCTTTCTTT
TRBV10-1	-	-	TRBJ2-5	CASRVGLQETQYF	TGCGCCAGCAGAGTGGGCCTACAAGAGACCCAGTACTTC
TRBV30	TRBD1	-	TRBJ1-4	CAWSRTGGMWGEATEKLFF	TGTGCCTGGAGTAGGACAGGGGGAATGTGGGGGGAAGCTACGGAAAAACTGTTTTTT
TRBV7-9	TRBD2	-	TRBJ2-3	CASSSTSGSLTDTQYF	TGTGCCAGCAGCTCGACTAGCGGGAGCCTCACAGATACGCAGTATTTT
TRBV28	TRBD1	few	TRBJ1-2	CASSPQDRGLRGYTF	TGTGCCAGCAGTCCCCAGGACAGGGGGCTTCGGGGCTACACCTTC
TRBV5-1	TRBD1	once	TRBJ1-4	CASSWGQPNEKLFF	TGCGCCAGCAGCTGGGGACAGCCTAATGAAAAACTGTTTTTT
TRBV6-5	-	-	TRBJ1-5	CASRYTRGAGQPQHF	TGTGCCAGCAGATACACACGCGGAGCGGGACAGCCCCAGCATTTT
TRBV19	-	-	TRBJ2-1	CASSTNSYNEQFF	TGTGCCAGTAGTACCAACTCCTACAATGAGCAGTTCTTC
TRBV6-1	TRBD2	-	TRBJ2-1	CASSDYTSGRGEQFF	TGTGCCAGCAGTGATTATACTAGCGGGAGGGGTGAGCAGTTCTTC
TRBV10-1	-	-	TRBJ2-7	CASSEGGAGLGEQYF	TGCGCCAGCAGTGAAGGGGGTGCCGGTCTAGGCGAGCAGTACTTC
TRBV19	TRBD1	-	TRBJ1-5	CASSHTGDQPQHF	TGTGCCAGTAGTCATACAGGGGATCAGCCCCAGCATTTT
TRBV2	-	few	TRBJ1-2	CASSESPYSNYGYTF	TGTGCCAGCAGTGAAAGCCCTTATTCTAACTATGGCTACACCTTC
TRBV10-3	-	few	TRBJ1-5	CAISASTNQPQHF	TGTGCCATCAGTGCGTCTACAAATCAGCCCCAGCATTTT
TRBV7-8	TRBD1	-	TRBJ2-2	CASSSRDRADTGELFF	TGTGCCAGCAGCTCCCGGGACAGGGCCGACACCGGGGAGCTGTTTTTT
TRBV5-4	TRBD2	once	TRBJ2-1	CASSLGLAGSYNEQFF	TGTGCCAGCAGCTTAGGACTAGCGGGCTCCTACAATGAGCAGTTCTTC
TRBV6-5	TRBD1	-	TRBJ1-4	CASSQTGGNEKLFF	TGTGCCAGCAGCCAGACAGGGGGGAATGAAAAACTGTTTTTT
TRBV7-6	-	-	TRBJ1-5	CASSPGLGNQPQHF	TGTGCCAGCAGTCCAGGCCTCGGTAATCAGCCCCAGCATTTT
TRBV6-5	TRBD1	-	TRBJ1-6	CASSYLDRGRGSPLHF	TGTGCCAGCAGTTACTTAGACAGGGGGCGAGGTTCACCCCTCCACTTT
TRBV11-1	-	-	TRBJ2-3	CASSLDRLVDTQYF	TGTGCCAGCAGCTTAGATCGACTGGTGGATACGCAGTATTTT
TRBV6-1	TRBD1	-	TRBJ1-3	CASSVRQGATGNTIYF	TGTGCCAGCAGTGTCAGACAGGGGGCGACTGGAAACACCATATATTTT
TRBV27	TRBD1	-	TRBJ1-4	CASSFKAGGEKLFF	TGTGCCAGCAGTTTTAAGGCAGGGGGTGAAAAACTGTTTTTT
TRBV2	-	-	TRBJ1-2	CASSEDRYSYTF	TGTGCCAGCAGTGAAGATAGATATAGCTACACCTTC
TRBV4-1	-	-	TRBJ1-1	CASSQPSDSYTEAFF	TGCGCCAGCAGCCAACCCTCGGACAGCTACACTGAAGCTTTCTTT
TRBV29-1	TRBD1	-	TRBJ1-4	CSVDTDRDGEKLFF	TGCAGCGTCGATACCGACAGGGACGGTGAAAAACTGTTTTTT
TRBV19	TRBD2	-	TRBJ2-7	CASSIAGGSYEQYF	TGTGCCAGTAGTATCGCGGGGGGCTCCTACGAGCAGTACTTC
TRBV19	TRBD1	-	TRBJ2-7	CASSGDRESSYEQYF	TGTGCCAGTAGTGGGGACAGGGAGAGCTCCTACGAGCAGTACTTC
TRBV25-1	TRBD1	few	TRBJ1-2	CASSNSGTGAYGYTF	TGTGCCAGCAGCAATTCCGGGACAGGGGCCTATGGCTACACCTTC
TRBV7-9	TRBD1	few	TRBJ2-1	CASSFTGTGLNNEQFF	TGTGCCAGCAGCTTTACCGGGACAGGCCTAAACAATGAGCAGTTCTTC
TRBV6-1	TRBD2	-	TRBJ2-7	CATAWGLAGSYEQYF	TGTGCCACCGCATGGGGTCTAGCGGGATCCTACGAGCAGTACTTC
TRBV5-1	TRBD2	-	TRBJ2-2	CASSFFQREPTGELFF	TGCGCCAGCAGCTTTTTCCAGCGGGAGCCCACCGGGGAGCTGTTTTTT
TRBV6-1	-	-	TRBJ2-5	CASSDDLRDQETQYF	TGTGCCAGCAGTGATGACCTCAGGGATCAAGAGACCCAGTACTTC
TRBV28	TRBD1	-	TRBJ1-2	CASSPGTGDYGYTF	TGTGCCAGCAGCCCAGGGACAGGGGACTATGGCTACACCTTC
TRBV19	TRBD1	once	TRBJ1-5	CAVQGAMGNQPQHF	TGTGCCGTACAGGGGGCTATGGGCAATCAGCCCCAGCATTTT
TRBV30	TRBD1	-	TRBJ1-2	CAWRGQGTDGYTF	TGTGCCTGGAGAGGACAGGGGACGGATGGCTACACCTTC
TRBV7-9	-	-	TRBJ1-2	CASSLSLGRDTF	TGTGCCAGCAGCTTATCGCTTGGGAGAGACACCTTC
TRBV5-4	TRBD1	-	TRBJ2-2	CASSLDRGVGELFF	TGTGCCAGCAGCTTGGACAGGGGAGTCGGGGAGCTGTTTTTT
TRBV27	TRBD1	-	TRBJ2-7	CASSFSGGGSYEQYF	TGTGCCAGCAGTTTTTCAGGGGGCGGCTCCTACGAGCAGTACTTC
TRBV30	TRBD1	-	TRBJ2-7	CAWSMGDRASYEQYF	TGTGCCTGGAGTATGGGAGACAGGGCGTCTTACGAGCAGTACTTC
TRBV28	-	-	TRBJ2-7	CASSLYTYEQYF	TGTGCCAGCAGTTTATATACCTACGAGCAGTACTTC
TRBV19	-	once	TRBJ1-1	CASSMSAGNTEAFF	TGTGCCAGTAGTATGTCGGCAGGGAACACTGAAGCTTTCTTT
TRBV5-1	-	-	TRBJ1-1	CASSNLPGGRMNTEAFF	TGCGCCAGCAGCAACCTACCAGGTGGCAGGATGAACACTGAAGCTTTCTTT
TRBV29-1	-	-	TRBJ1-1	CSVARDTEAFF	TGCAGCGTTGCCAGGGACACTGAAGCTTTCTTT
TRBV5-6	-	-	TRBJ1-2	CASSAASDYGYTF	TGTGCCAGCAGCGCCGCCAGCGACTATGGCTACACCTTC
TRBV6-1	-	-	TRBJ1-4	CASIEGGVNEKLFF	TGTGCCAGCATAGAAGGGGGGGTTAATGAAAAACTGTTTTTT
TRBV5-1	TRBD1	few	TRBJ2-4	CASSFGQGASEFLAKNIQYF	TGCGCCAGCAGCTTCGGACAGGGGGCCTCAGAATTTCTAGCCAAAAACATTCAGTACTTC
TRBV6-6	-	-	TRBJ1-4	CASSYRDEKLFF	TGTGCCAGCAGTTATCGAGATGAAAAACTGTTTTTT
TRBV28	TRBD1	once	TRBJ1-2	CASSLPPGDSYGYTF	TGTGCCAGCAGTCTCCCTCCGGGGGACAGCTATGGCTACACCTTC
TRBV27	TRBD1	few	TRBJ2-7	CASSLGTGYEQYF	TGTGCCAGCAGTTTAGGGACAGGGTACGAGCAGTACTTC
TRBV4-2	-	-	TRBJ1-1	CASSHSPARGGSTEAFF	TGTGCCAGCAGCCACTCCCCTGCACGGGGAGGAAGCACTGAAGCTTTCTTT